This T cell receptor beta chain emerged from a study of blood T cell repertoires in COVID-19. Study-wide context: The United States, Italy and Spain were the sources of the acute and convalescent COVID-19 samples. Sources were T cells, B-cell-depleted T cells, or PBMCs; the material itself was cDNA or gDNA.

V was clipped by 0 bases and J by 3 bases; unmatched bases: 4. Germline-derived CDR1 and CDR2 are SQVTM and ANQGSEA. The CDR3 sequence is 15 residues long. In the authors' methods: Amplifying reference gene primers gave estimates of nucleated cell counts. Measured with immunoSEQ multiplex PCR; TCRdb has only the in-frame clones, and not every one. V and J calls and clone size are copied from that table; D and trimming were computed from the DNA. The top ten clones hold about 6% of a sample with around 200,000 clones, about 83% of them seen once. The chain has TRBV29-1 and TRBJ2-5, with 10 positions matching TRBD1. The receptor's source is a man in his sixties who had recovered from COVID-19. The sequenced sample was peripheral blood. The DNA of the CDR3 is TGCAGCGTTGAAGACACCGGGACAGGGGAAGAGACCCAGTACTTC. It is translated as CSVEDTGTGEETQYF.